This T cell receptor (beta chain) was captured by sequencing in a study of siplizumab effects on memory and regulatory T cells. Findings of the study overall: Proliferating siplizumab-culture Tregs lacked confirmation of suppressive function.

Method: immunoSEQ multiplex PCR; TCRdb's copy keeps in-frame clones and lacks some. In the table there are around 100,000 clones, 94% of which are singletons. Germline loops: CDR1 SNHLY, CDR2 FYNNEI. The CDR3 extends over 14 amino acids. Trimming left V 5 bases short and J 3 bases short, with 10 bases between. Points on this clone: Antigen unknown.

This chain joins TRBV2 and TRBJ2-2, with TRBD1 as a possible D gene (5 bases). The sequencing sample was made of non-Treg CD4+ T cells sorted from blood. The sequence was obtained from a human donor in good health. The CDR3 here is CASSTETDTGELFF. The CDR3 DNA sequence: TGTGCCAGCAGTACCGAGACAGACACCGGGGAGCTGTTTTTT.